This section outlines one T cell receptor (beta chain) sequence together with its context. The data were obtained in a study of blood T cell repertoires in COVID-19. On the study more broadly: Spain, Italy and the United States supplied samples that represented acute and convalescent COVID-19. The cDNA or gDNA used as material had been derived from T cells, B-cell-depleted T cells, or PBMCs.

The protocol was immunoSEQ multiplex PCR, while the TCRdb copy is restricted to in-frame clones and leaves out a portion. In the table there are about 180,000 clones, 79% of which are singletons. Sequencing was done on a sample of peripheral blood. The receptor was isolated from a woman aged 60-75 years with COVID-19, enrolled during active disease.

The CDR3 bases are TGTGCCACCAGCGGGCAGGGGTCCTACCAAGAGACCCAGTACTTC. Translation: CATSGQGSYQETQYF. This rearrangement joins TRBV15 to TRBJ2-5; weak D call: TRBD1 (6 bases). V was cut by 5 bases and J by 0 bases, with 13 bases left in between. Germline loops: CDR1 LNHNV, CDR2 YYDKDF (reference sequence). The CDR3 runs 15 residues.